One and the same sample provided the 12 T cell receptor beta chains below, sequenced in a study of vaccination effects on CD4 cells after COVID-19. Sequencing was performed with immunoSEQ multiplex PCR; in TCRdb, only in-frame clones are kept and a portion is missing. Of roughly 25,000 clones in the sample, around two thirds were seen once. Ahead of sequencing, the ViraFEST assay grew antigen-specific CD4+ T cells using viral peptide pools. Scientists isolated CD4+ T cells after an approximately 11-day culture period ended. Having tested negative for nucleocapsid antibodies, the vaccine recipients showed no prior SARS-CoV-2 infection. These receptors are not linked to any known antigen. Here the sequenced sample was CD4+ T cells from PBMCs cultured with HCoV-OC43 spike peptides, taken before COVID-19 vaccination. Indicated subset: HCoV-OC43 spike overlapping peptide pool stimulation. Every receptor here comes from a human donor who received a COVID-19 vaccine.

The chain joins TRBV5-5 to TRBJ2-7; 8 bases are a match to TRBD2. The CDR3 has 15 residues. V was clipped by 0 bases and J by 4 bases; unmatched bases: 6. Germline CDR1 SGHKS, CDR2 YYEKEE (reference sequence). In nucleotides, the CDR3 is TGTGCCAGCAGCTTGGCGGGGGGGGATTATTACGAGCAGTACTTC. Translation gives CASSLAGGDYYEQYF.

The J gene is TRBJ2-3, the V gene TRBV1; whether TRBD2, the table's D call, matches the DNA was not checked. TRBV1 is given as a pseudogene. The CDR3 has 19 amino acids. The CDR3 bases are TGCACCAGCAGCCAAGATGTGGTAGCGGGAGGAAGGGTCGGCGATACGCAGTATTTT. Protein product: CTSSQDVVAGGRVGDTQYF.

The chain couples TRBV19 to TRBJ2-2; D gene uncertain. Trimming shortened V by 7 bases and J by 1 base, and 10 bases separated the two germline ends. CDR1 is LNHDA, CDR2 SQIVND, per germline (reference sequence). The CDR3 is 14 residues long. CDR3 amino acids: CASMGKWNTGELFF. DNA of the CDR3: TGTGCCAGTATGGGTAAATGGAACACCGGGGAGCTGTTTTTT. Using reference TRBV19 and TRBJ2-2 for the parts outside the CDR3, the full variable domain is DGGITQSPKYLFRKEGQNVTLSCEQNLNHDAMYWYRQDPGQGLRLIYYSQIVNDFQKGDIAEGYSVSREKKESFPLTVTSAQKNPTAFYLCASMGKWNTGELFFGEGSRLTVL.

This clone was picked up one time. The CDR3 loop reads CASSQSPGYNGYTF. The CDR3 DNA reads as TGTGCCAGCAGCCAATCCCCAGGGTACAATGGCTACACCTTC. This rearrangement joins TRBV3-1 (or the pseudogene TRBV3-2) to TRBJ1-2; D is possibly TRBD1 (5 bases). Germline CDR1 LGHDT, CDR2 YNNKEL (reference sequence). The CDR3 consists of 14 residues. V lost 2 bases to trimming and J lost 6 bases, with 13 bases between them.

The chain employs TRBV19 and TRBJ1-5; TRBD1 matches 7 bases. The CDR3 runs to 16 residues. The trim removed 3 bases at V and 4 bases at J, leaving 9 bases unmatched. The V gene's germline CDR1 is LNHDA and CDR2 SQIVND (reference sequence). Here the CDR3 reads CASSIVRGGANQPQHF. The CDR3, as DNA: TGTGCCAGTAGTATCGTTAGAGGGGGCGCGAATCAGCCCCAGCATTTT.

V usage is TRBV6-4 and J usage is TRBJ1-2, with TRBD1 matching over 9 bases. CDR3 length: 14 residues. The trim removed 3 bases at V and 8 bases at J, leaving 7 bases unmatched. Germline V gives CDR1 MRHNA, CDR2 SNTAGT. This CDR3 is CASSEGAGQGGYTF. CDR3 bases: TGTGCCAGCAGTGAAGGTGCTGGACAGGGGGGCTACACCTTC.

The chain is built from TRBV27 and TRBJ2-5; 12 bases line up with TRBD2. This CDR3 is 15 amino acids long. V lost 6 bases and J lost 3; bases outside the gene matches: 5. The germline CDR1 and CDR2 sequences are MNHEY and SMNVEV (reference sequence). In DNA, the CDR3 is TGTGCCAGCAGAGGGCTAGCGGGAGGGGAAGAGACCCAGTACTTC. Protein product: CASRGLAGGEETQYF.

The V call is TRBV5-1, the J call TRBJ2-2, with a weak D call TRBD2 (6 bases). Trimming removed 2 bases at V and 5 bases at J, with 13 bases between. The germline CDR1 and CDR2 sequences are SGHRS and YFSETQ. This CDR3 is built from 15 residues. Here the CDR3 reads CASSFSIGGTGELFF. As DNA, the CDR3 is TGCGCCAGCAGCTTCTCCATCGGGGGAACCGGGGAGCTGTTTTTT.

The rearrangement uses TRBV18 and TRBJ2-7; no clear D gene. V lost 3 bases, J lost 3 bases, and 18 bases lay in between. Germline V gives CDR1 KGHSH, CDR2 LQKENI. The CDR3 sequence is 16 residues long. The CDR3 DNA reads as TGTGCCAGCTCACCTATCCCGGTGGGTCTCTTCTACGAGCAGTACTTC. This translates into CASSPIPVGLFYEQYF.

The V call is TRBV5-5, the J call TRBJ2-7, with D uncertain. The V end was cut by 3 bases, the J end by 0 bases, with 22 bases between. CDR1 and CDR2 from the germline V gene are SGHKS and YYEKEE (reference sequence). CDR3 length equals 18 residues. The CDR3 DNA follows: TGTGCCAGCAGCTCCCGAAGAGACTGGACCAAGAACTCCTACGAGCAGTACTTC. Its translation: CASSSRRDWTKNSYEQYF.

This clone has just a few counts. The V gene is TRBV19, the J gene TRBJ2-6, with D hard to call. This CDR3 region has 16 residues. CDR1 and CDR2 from the germline V gene are LNHDA and SQIVND (reference sequence). V dropped 4 bases and J dropped 2 bases, with 12 bases sitting between them. The chain's CDR3 is CASSTGWAPGANVLTF. The CDR3 DNA follows: TGTGCCAGTAGTACGGGTTGGGCCCCTGGGGCCAACGTCCTGACTTTC.

This rearrangement joins TRBV3-1 (or the pseudogene TRBV3-2) to TRBJ1-1; 8 nucleotides line up with TRBD1. The J segment lost 0 bases and the V segment lost 4 bases, leaving 7 bases of the junction unmatched. Germline CDR1 reads LGHDT; CDR2 reads YNNKEL (reference sequence). The CDR3 runs 16 residues. CDR3 loop: CASSPRDRPMNTEAFF. CDR3 DNA: TGTGCCAGCAGCCCCAGGGACAGGCCAATGAACACTGAAGCTTTCTTT.